This T cell receptor beta chain was obtained from a study of blood T cell repertoires in COVID-19. TCRdb's copy holds only in-frame clones and misses some; the assay was immunoSEQ multiplex PCR. Seen here are around 430,000 clones, around nine tenths observed once, and the top ten hold approximately 9.3%. This CDR3 is 15 amino acids long. Germline V lookup: CDR1 MNHNS, CDR2 SASEGT. V was trimmed by 2 bases and J by 4 bases, leaving 12 bases between them. The source is a woman between 50 and 59 years old who had recovered from COVID-19. The chain employs TRBV6-1 and TRBJ1-5; no clear D. Sequencing was done on a sample of PBMCs or T cells enriched from blood (not recorded which). CDR3 nucleotide sequence: TGTGCCAGCAGTGAACGGGCAGGCGGGAATCAGCCCCAGCATTTT. Its protein product is CASSERAGGNQPQHF.